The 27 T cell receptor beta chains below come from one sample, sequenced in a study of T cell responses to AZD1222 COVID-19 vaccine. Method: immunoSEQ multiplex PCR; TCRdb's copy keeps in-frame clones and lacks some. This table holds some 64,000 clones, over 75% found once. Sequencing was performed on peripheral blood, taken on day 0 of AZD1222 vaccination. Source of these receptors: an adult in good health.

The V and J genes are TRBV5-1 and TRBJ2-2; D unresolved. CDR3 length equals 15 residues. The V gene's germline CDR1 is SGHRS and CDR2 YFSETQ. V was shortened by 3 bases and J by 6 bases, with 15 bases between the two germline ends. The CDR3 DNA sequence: TGCGCCAGCAGCTCCAACTCGAACGCACCCGGGGAGCTGTTTTTT. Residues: CASSSNSNAPGELFF.

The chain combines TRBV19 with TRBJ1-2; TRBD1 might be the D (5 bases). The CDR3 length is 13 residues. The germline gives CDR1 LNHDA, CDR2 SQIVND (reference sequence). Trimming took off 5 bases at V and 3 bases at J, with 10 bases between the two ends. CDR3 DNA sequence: TGTGCCAGTAGTCTGGGGGTCGACTATGGCTACACCTTC. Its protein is CASSLGVDYGYTF.

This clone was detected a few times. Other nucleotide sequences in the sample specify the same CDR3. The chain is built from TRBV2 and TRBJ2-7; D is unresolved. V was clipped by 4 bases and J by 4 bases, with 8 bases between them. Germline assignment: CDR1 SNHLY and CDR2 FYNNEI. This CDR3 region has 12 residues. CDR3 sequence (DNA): TGTGCCAGCAGTGGCCCACCGTACGAGCAGTACTTC. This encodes CASSGPPYEQYF.

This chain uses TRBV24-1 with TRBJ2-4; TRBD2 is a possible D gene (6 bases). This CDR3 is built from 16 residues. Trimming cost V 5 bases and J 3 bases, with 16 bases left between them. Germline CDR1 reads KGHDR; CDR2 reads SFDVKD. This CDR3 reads CATSVGGVGGKNIQYF. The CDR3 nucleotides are TGTGCCACCAGTGTCGGAGGGGTCGGGGGCAAAAACATTCAGTACTTC.

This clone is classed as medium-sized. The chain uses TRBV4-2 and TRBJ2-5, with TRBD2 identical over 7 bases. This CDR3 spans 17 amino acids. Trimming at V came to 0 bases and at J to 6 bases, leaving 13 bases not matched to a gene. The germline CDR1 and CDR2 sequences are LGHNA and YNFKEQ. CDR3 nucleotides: TGTGCCAGCAGCCAAGATGAGGTAGCGGGCCCGCTGAAGACCCAGTACTTC. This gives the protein CASSQDEVAGPLKTQYF.

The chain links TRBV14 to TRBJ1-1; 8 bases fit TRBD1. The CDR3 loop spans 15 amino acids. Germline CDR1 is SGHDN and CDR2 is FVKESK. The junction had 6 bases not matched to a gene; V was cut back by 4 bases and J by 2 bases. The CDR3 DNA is TGTGCCAGCAGCCCCATTGGACAGGGAAACACTGAAGCTTTCTTT. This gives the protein CASSPIGQGNTEAFF.

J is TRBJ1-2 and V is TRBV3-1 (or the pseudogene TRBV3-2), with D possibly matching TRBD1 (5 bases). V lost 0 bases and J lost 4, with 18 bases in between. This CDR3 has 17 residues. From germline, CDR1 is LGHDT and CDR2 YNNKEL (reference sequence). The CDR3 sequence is CASSQDPTRVRGYGYTF. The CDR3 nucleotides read TGTGCCAGCAGCCAAGACCCCACCAGGGTTAGGGGCTATGGCTACACCTTC.

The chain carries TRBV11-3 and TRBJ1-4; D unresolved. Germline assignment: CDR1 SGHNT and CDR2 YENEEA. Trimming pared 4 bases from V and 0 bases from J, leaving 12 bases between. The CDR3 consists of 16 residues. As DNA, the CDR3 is TGTGCCAGCAGCTCGGGAATCTCGGCAACTAATGAAAAACTGTTTTTT. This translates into CASSSGISATNEKLFF.

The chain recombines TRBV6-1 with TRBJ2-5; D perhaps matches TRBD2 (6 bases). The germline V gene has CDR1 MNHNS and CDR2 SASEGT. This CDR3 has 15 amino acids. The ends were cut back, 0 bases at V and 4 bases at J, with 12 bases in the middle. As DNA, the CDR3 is TGTGCCAGCAGTGAAGCGGGAGGAGTGGTAGAGACCCAGTACTTC. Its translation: CASSEAGGVVETQYF.

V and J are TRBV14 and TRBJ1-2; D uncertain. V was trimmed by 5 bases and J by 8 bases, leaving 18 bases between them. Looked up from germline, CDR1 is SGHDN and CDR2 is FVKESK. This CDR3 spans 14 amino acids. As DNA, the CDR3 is TGTGCCAGCAGCACACATATTGGCGGAGCCGGCTACACCTTC. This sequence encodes CASSTHIGGAGYTF.

Here the CDR3 reads CASSAGNYEQYF. The DNA of the CDR3 is TGTGCCAGCAGTGCAGGGAACTACGAGCAGTACTTC. V gene TRBV12-3 or TRBV12-4 combines with J gene TRBJ2-7; perhaps TRBD1 as D (5 bases). V was trimmed by 5 bases and J by 3 bases, leaving 8 bases between them. This CDR3 has 12 amino acids.

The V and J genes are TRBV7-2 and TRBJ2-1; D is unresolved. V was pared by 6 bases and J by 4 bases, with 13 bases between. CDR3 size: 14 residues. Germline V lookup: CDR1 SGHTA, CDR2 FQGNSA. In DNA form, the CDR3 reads TGTGCCAGCAGATCCCAGGACCGATACAATGAGCAGTTCTTC. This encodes CASRSQDRYNEQFF.

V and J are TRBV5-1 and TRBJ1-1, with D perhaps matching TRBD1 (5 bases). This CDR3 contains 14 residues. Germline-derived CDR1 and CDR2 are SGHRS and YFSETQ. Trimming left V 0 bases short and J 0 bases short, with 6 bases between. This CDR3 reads CASSLGGMNTEAFF. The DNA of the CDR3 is TGCGCCAGCAGCTTGGGGGGGATGAACACTGAAGCTTTCTTT.

The CDR3 sequence: CASSQSGRGTGVAEQFF. The CDR3 region has the DNA TGCGCCAGCAGCCAATCCGGGAGGGGGACAGGGGTCGCTGAGCAGTTCTTC. This rearrangement joins TRBV4-1 to TRBJ2-1, with 10 bases aligning to TRBD1. With 2 bases clipped from V and 9 bases from J, the junction kept 13 bases outside the gene matches. The CDR3 is made up of 17 amino acids. Germline V lookup: CDR1 MGHRA, CDR2 YSYEKL.

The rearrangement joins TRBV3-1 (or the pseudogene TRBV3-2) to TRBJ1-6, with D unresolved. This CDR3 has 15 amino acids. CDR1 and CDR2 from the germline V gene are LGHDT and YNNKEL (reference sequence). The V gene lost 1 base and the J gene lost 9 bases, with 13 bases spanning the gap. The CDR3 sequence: CASSQGAVETSPLHF. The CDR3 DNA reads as TGTGCCAGCAGCCAAGGGGCCGTTGAAACTTCACCCCTCCACTTT.

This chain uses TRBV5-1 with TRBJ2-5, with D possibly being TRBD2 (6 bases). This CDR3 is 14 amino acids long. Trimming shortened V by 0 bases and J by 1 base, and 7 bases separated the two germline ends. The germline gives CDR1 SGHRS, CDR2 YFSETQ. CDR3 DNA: TGCGCCAGCAGCTTGGCCGGGGGCCAAGAGACCCAGTACTTC. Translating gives CASSLAGGQETQYF.

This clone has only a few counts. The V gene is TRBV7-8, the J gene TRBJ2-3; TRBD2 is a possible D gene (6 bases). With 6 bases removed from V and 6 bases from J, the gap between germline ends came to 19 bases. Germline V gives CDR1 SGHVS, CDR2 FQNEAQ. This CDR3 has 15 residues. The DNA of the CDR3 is TGTGCCAGCAGTTGGACTACCGAGAATATGGATACGCAGTATTTT. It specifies CASSWTTENMDTQYF.

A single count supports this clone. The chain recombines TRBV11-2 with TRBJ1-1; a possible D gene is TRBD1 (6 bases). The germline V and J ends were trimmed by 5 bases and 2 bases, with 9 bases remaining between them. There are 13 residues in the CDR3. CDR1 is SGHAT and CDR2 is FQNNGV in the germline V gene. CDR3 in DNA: TGTGCCAGCAGCCAACAGGGAAACACTGAAGCTTTCTTT. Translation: CASSQQGNTEAFF.

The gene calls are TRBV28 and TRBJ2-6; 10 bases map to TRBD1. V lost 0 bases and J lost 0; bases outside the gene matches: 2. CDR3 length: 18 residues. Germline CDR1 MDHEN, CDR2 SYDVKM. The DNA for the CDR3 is TGTGCCAGCAGTTTATGGGGACAGGGGTACTCTGGGGCCAACGTCCTGACTTTC. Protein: CASSLWGQGYSGANVLTF.

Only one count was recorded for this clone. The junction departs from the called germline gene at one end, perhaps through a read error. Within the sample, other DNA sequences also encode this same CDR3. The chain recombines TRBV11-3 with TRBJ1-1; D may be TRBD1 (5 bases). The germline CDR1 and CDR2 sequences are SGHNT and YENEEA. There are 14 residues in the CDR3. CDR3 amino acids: CASSLTGRGTEAFF. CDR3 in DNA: TGTGCCAGTAGCTTAACGGGGCGGGGCACTGAAGCTTTCTTT.

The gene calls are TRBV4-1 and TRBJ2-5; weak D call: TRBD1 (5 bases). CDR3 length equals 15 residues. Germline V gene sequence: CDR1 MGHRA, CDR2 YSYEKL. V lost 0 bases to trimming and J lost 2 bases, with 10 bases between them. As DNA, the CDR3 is TGCGCCAGCAGCCAAGATGGAACAGGTCAAGAGACCCAGTACTTC. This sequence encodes CASSQDGTGQETQYF.

CDR3 in DNA: TGTGCCAGCAGCTCTGCGGGAAAAGCTTTCTTT. Residues: CASSSAGKAFF. The genes are TRBV9 and TRBJ1-1; D unclear. With 4 bases removed from V and 9 bases from J, the gap between germline ends came to 10 bases. Germline V CDR1 and CDR2: SGDLS, YYNGEE. The CDR3 is made up of 11 amino acids.

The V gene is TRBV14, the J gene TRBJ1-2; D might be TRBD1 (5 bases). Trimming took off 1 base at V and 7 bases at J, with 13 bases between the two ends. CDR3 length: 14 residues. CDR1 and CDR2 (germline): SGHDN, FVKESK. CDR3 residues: CASSQGSQGRGYTF. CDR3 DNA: TGTGCCAGCAGCCAAGGTAGTCAGGGTCGTGGCTACACCTTC.

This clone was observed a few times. The CDR3 loop is CASTRAGGNQPQHF. The CDR3 DNA reads as TGTGCCAGCACTAGAGCCGGGGGCAATCAGCCCCAGCATTTT. This sequence joins TRBV2 and TRBJ1-5; D is uncertain. CDR1 is SNHLY, CDR2 FYNNEI, per germline. Trimming took 7 bases from V and 2 from J, leaving 12 bases between them. The CDR3 has 14 residues.

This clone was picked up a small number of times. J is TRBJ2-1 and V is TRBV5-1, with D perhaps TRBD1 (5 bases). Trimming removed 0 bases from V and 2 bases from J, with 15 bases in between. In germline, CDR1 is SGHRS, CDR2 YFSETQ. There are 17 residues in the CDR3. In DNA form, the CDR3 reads TGCGCCAGCAGCTTGGCTCCCAGGGCCCAACCCTACAATGAGCAGTTCTTC. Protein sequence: CASSLAPRAQPYNEQFF.

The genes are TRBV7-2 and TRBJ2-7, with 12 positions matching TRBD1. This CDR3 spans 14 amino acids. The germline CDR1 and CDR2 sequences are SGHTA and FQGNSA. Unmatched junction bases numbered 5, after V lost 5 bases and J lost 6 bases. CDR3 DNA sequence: TGTGCCAGCAGCCAAGGGACAGGGGGCGTCGAGCAGTACTTC. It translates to CASSQGTGGVEQYF. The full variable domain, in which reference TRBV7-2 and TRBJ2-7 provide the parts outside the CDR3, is GAGVSQSPSNKVTEKGKDVELRCDPISGHTALYWYRQSLGQGLEFLIYFQGNSAPDKSGLPSDRFSAERTGGSVSTLTIQRTQQEDSAVYLCASSQGTGGVEQYFGPGTRLTVT.

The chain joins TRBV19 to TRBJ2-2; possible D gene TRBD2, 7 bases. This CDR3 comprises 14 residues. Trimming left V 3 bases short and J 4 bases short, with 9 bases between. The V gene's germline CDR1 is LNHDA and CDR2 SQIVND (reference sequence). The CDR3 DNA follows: TGTGCCAGTAGTATTGCGGGGGCCACCGGGGAGCTGTTTTTT. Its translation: CASSIAGATGELFF. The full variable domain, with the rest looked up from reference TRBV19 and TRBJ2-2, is DGGITQSPKYLFRKEGQNVTLSCEQNLNHDAMYWYRQDPGQGLRLIYYSQIVNDFQKGDIAEGYSVSREKKESFPLTVTSAQKNPTAFYLCASSIAGATGELFFGEGSRLTVL.